The 28 T cell receptor beta chains given below trace back to one sample, sequenced in a study of blood T cell repertoires in COVID-19. Only in-frame clones appear in the TCRdb table, and some are missing; sequencing was by immunoSEQ multiplex PCR. The sample yields a few hundred thousand clones, roughly 90% seen once. Sample: peripheral blood. Source of these receptors: a woman aged 45-65 years with active or convalescent COVID-19.

This rearrangement joins TRBV27 to TRBJ2-7; weak D call: TRBD2 (6 bases). This CDR3 is built from 14 residues. V lost 5 bases to trimming and J lost 5 bases, with 16 bases between them. CDR1 is MNHEY and CDR2 is SMNVEV in the germline V gene (reference sequence). The CDR3 DNA reads TGTGCCAGCAGTCCCCTGGGGGGTTTTGACGAGCAGTACTTC. Protein product: CASSPLGGFDEQYF.

The J gene is TRBJ2-7, the V gene TRBV7-2; 14 nucleotides line up with TRBD2. The CDR3 loop spans 17 amino acids. J gave up 6 bases and V 4 bases, and 11 bases lay outside the gene matches. CDR1 is SGHTA and CDR2 is FQGNSA in the germline V gene. CDR3 sequence (DNA): TGTGCCAGCAGCTCCGGGACTAGCGGGGGTTCTATCGGCGAGCAGTACTTC. This encodes CASSSGTSGGSIGEQYF.

This clone was recorded a few times. The chain has TRBV5-8 and TRBJ1-4; a weak D match, TRBD1 (5 bases). Per germline, CDR1 SGHTS and CDR2 YDEGEE. V lost 4 bases and J lost 3, with 16 bases in between. This CDR3 is built from 16 residues. For the CDR3, the DNA is TGTGCCAGCAGCGGAAGGGTACAAGGGGCTAATGAAAAACTGTTTTTT. Its protein product is CASSGRVQGANEKLFF.

The rearrangement uses TRBV12-3 or TRBV12-4 and TRBJ2-5; the D gene is possibly TRBD2 (6 bases). The CDR3 is 13 amino acids. The V end was cut by 7 bases, the J end by 3 bases, with 12 bases between. CDR3 residues: CASMDYSEETQYF. The CDR3 DNA is TGTGCCAGCATGGACTATTCCGAAGAGACCCAGTACTTC.

This clone was found once. This rearrangement joins TRBV6-7 to TRBJ2-7, with 8 bases that match TRBD1. TRBV6-7 is known as an ORF, though its function is uncertain. With 6 bases clipped from V and 4 bases from J, the junction kept 17 bases outside the gene matches. The CDR3 totals 17 residues. The CDR3 nucleotides read TGTGCCAGCAGAACCCTTCATGGGACAGGCGTGGGGTACGAGCAGTACTTC. It yields the protein CASRTLHGTGVGYEQYF.

V usage is TRBV6-2 or TRBV6-3 and J usage is TRBJ2-7, with D possibly matching TRBD1 (6 bases). This CDR3 contains 13 residues. In germline, CDR1 is MNHEY, CDR2 SVGEGT. The V gene lost 4 bases and the J gene lost 1 base, with 8 bases spanning the gap. Here the CDR3 reads CASSLGQSYEQYF. The DNA of the CDR3 is TGTGCCAGCAGTTTAGGACAGTCCTACGAGCAGTACTTC.

V is TRBV29-1 and J is TRBJ1-2, with D perhaps matching TRBD1 (5 bases). Trimming took off 5 bases at V and 3 bases at J, with 10 bases between the two ends. This CDR3 is built from 12 residues. Looked up from germline, CDR1 is SQVTM and CDR2 is ANQGSEA. The CDR3 DNA sequence: TGCAGCGTTCGCAGGGAGGACTATGGCTACACCTTC. As protein: CSVRREDYGYTF. The whole variable domain, filled in from reference TRBV29-1 and TRBJ1-2, reads SAVISQKPSRDICQRGTSLTIQCQVDSQVTMMFWYRQQPGQSLTLIATANQGSEATYESGFVIDKFPISRPNLTFSTLTVSNMSPEDSSIYLCSVRREDYGYTFGSGTRLTVV.

The chain carries TRBV30 and TRBJ1-1, with 7 bases lining up with TRBD1. The CDR3 sequence is 18 residues long. Germline V gives CDR1 GTSNPN, CDR2 SVGIG (reference sequence). Trimming at V came to 2 bases and at J to 0 bases, leaving 15 bases not matched to a gene. The CDR3 nucleotides are TGTGCCTGGAGTTACCTTCGAGGACAGGTGTTTTTGAACACTGAAGCTTTCTTT. Protein: CAWSYLRGQVFLNTEAFF.

The rearrangement links TRBV5-1 to TRBJ2-7; possibly TRBD1 for D (6 bases). With 4 bases removed from V and 2 bases from J, the gap between germline ends came to 13 bases. Germline assignment: CDR1 SGHRS and CDR2 YFSETQ. The CDR3 has 14 amino acids. The CDR3 nucleotides read TGCGCCAGCAGCCTTCGGACAGCAGCCTACGAGCAGTACTTC. Translation: CASSLRTAAYEQYF. Using reference TRBV5-1 and TRBJ2-7 for the parts outside the CDR3, the full variable domain is KAGVTQTPRYLIKTRGQQVTLSCSPISGHRSVSWYQQTPGQGLQFLFEYFSETQRNKGNFPGRFSGRQFSNSRSEMNVSTLELGDSALYLCASSLRTAAYEQYFGPGTRLTVT.

A remark on this clone: The same CDR3 can be traced to other DNA sequences in this sample. The chain recombines TRBV28 with TRBJ1-2; perhaps TRBD1 as D (6 bases). V shed 6 bases and J shed 2 bases, with 10 bases lying between them. The CDR3 contains 13 residues. The germline gives CDR1 MDHEN, CDR2 SYDVKM. This CDR3 is CASSSGQNYGYTF. DNA for the CDR3: TGTGCCAGCAGCTCCGGACAGAACTATGGCTACACCTTC.

The chain is built from TRBV3-1 (or the pseudogene TRBV3-2) and TRBJ1-2, with TRBD1 as a possible D gene (5 bases). The CDR3 extends over 14 amino acids. Germline loops: CDR1 LGHDT, CDR2 YNNKEL (reference sequence). V dropped 4 bases and J dropped 7 bases, with 16 bases sitting between them. The CDR3 loop is CASSPPSGISGYTF. In nucleotides, the CDR3 is TGTGCCAGCAGCCCCCCCTCAGGGATCAGTGGCTACACCTTC.

This clone was detected only once. Because the CDR3's place on the DNA is in doubt, the DNA is left out and the CDR3 is given as listed by TCRdb. The chain employs TRBV7-2 and TRBJ1-2; TRBD1 is the table's D call and was not checked against the DNA. The CDR3 spans 15 residues, counting both ends. Germline V gives CDR1 SGHTA, CDR2 FQGNSA. The CDR3 protein is CASSLWATGATTGTF.

The chain uses TRBV5-5 and TRBJ2-3; D perhaps matches TRBD2 (5 bases). The CDR3 consists of 14 residues. CDR1 and CDR2 from the germline V gene are SGHKS and YYEKEE (reference sequence). Trimming cost V 4 bases and J 3 bases, with 12 bases left between them. The CDR3 DNA sequence: TGTGCCAGCAGCCGGGCGCCGGGAACAGATACGCAGTATTTT. Translation: CASSRAPGTDTQYF.

This chain joins TRBV3-1 (or the pseudogene TRBV3-2) and TRBJ1-6; D perhaps matches TRBD1 (5 bases). This CDR3 has 15 amino acids. Germline values: CDR1 LGHDT, CDR2 YNNKEL (reference sequence). Trimming pared 5 bases from V and 7 bases from J, leaving 15 bases between. The CDR3 nucleotides are TGTGCCAGCAGCAATAATCCGGGGGGGAATTCACCCCTCCACTTT. Protein sequence: CASSNNPGGNSPLHF.

The rearrangement links TRBV4-2 to TRBJ1-1; 9 bases align to TRBD1. CDR1 is LGHNA and CDR2 is YNFKEQ in the germline V gene. V gave up 3 bases and J gave up 6 bases; unmatched junction bases: 8. This CDR3 region has 15 residues. The CDR3 sequence is CASSQGRDRVAEAFF. CDR3 bases: TGTGCCAGCAGCCAGGGCCGGGACAGGGTCGCTGAAGCTTTCTTT.

The V call is TRBV1, the J call TRBJ2-7; the table's D call of TRBD1 was not tested on the DNA. TRBV1 is noted as a pseudogene. The CDR3 has 15 residues. CDR3 sequence: CTSKPYREGYYEQYF. The CDR3 DNA reads as TGCACCAGCAAACCTTACAGGGAAGGATACTACGAGCAGTACTTC.

This clone was detected only a few times. The J gene is TRBJ1-5, the V gene TRBV27; D remains unclear. This CDR3 has 14 amino acids. The germline V gene encodes CDR1 MNHEY and CDR2 SMNVEV (reference sequence). V gave up 5 bases and J gave up 3 bases, with 11 bases separating them. The CDR3: CASSVLGDNQPQHF. The CDR3 nucleotides read TGTGCCAGCAGTGTCCTGGGCGACAATCAGCCCCAGCATTTT.

The V and J genes are TRBV16 and TRBJ2-2; TRBD1 aligns across 10 bases. The V gene end was trimmed by 4 bases and the J gene end by 5 bases; junction bases not matched to a gene: 10. The CDR3 covers 17 residues. Per germline, CDR1 KGHSY and CDR2 FQNENV. CDR3 nucleotides: TGTGCCAGCAGCCCCCGCAGGGACAGGGGAAGGACCGGGGAGCTGTTTTTT. This encodes CASSPRRDRGRTGELFF. The full variable domain, in which reference TRBV16 and TRBJ2-2 provide the parts outside the CDR3, is GEEVAQTPKHLVRGEGQKAKLYCAPIKGHSYVFWYQQVLKNEFKFLISFQNENVFDETGMPKERFSAKCLPNSPCSLEIQATKLEDSAVYFCASSPRRDRGRTGELFFGEGSRLTVL.

The V gene is TRBV11-2, the J gene TRBJ1-5; no firm D call. This CDR3 comprises 15 residues. Germline loops: CDR1 SGHAT, CDR2 FQNNGV. V was clipped by 1 base and J by 1 base, with 8 bases between them. The DNA of the CDR3 is TGTGCCAGCAGCTTAGGGCCCCTGAGCAATCAGCCCCAGCATTTT. It codes for CASSLGPLSNQPQHF.

The V and J genes are TRBV5-1 and TRBJ2-3, with D unclear. This CDR3 spans 14 amino acids. Trimming removed 4 bases from V and 3 bases from J, with 12 bases in between. Germline V gene data show CDR1 as SGHRS and CDR2 as YFSETQ. CDR3 residues: CASSNPSKTDTQYF. CDR3 DNA: TGCGCCAGCAGCAACCCTAGTAAGACAGATACGCAGTATTTT.

CDR3 residues: CASSYGTEVTEAFF. The CDR3 DNA is TGTGCCAGCAGTTACGGGACAGAGGTTACTGAAGCTTTCTTT. This chain uses TRBV6-2 or TRBV6-3 with TRBJ1-1, with TRBD1 matching 7 bases. This CDR3 is 14 amino acids long. The V gene's germline CDR1 is MNHEY and CDR2 SVGEGT. V dropped 2 bases and J dropped 5; count of bases not matched to a gene: 5.

The chain uses TRBV6-6 and TRBJ2-1; 7 bases match TRBD1. CDR3 size: 14 residues. CDR1 is MNHNY and CDR2 is SVGAGI in the germline V gene (reference sequence). Trimming removed 5 bases from V and 5 bases from J; junction bases left unmatched: 6. The CDR3 coding sequence is TGTGCCAGCAGTCGGCAGGGGGTGAACAATGAGCAGTTCTTC. Its protein product is CASSRQGVNNEQFF.

V is TRBV19 and J is TRBJ1-6, with D possibly being TRBD1 (5 bases). V dropped 2 bases and J dropped 8 bases, with 13 bases sitting between them. This CDR3 contains 15 residues. The germline gives CDR1 LNHDA, CDR2 SQIVND (reference sequence). The CDR3 DNA reads as TGTGCCAGTAGTATATTCCGGGGGTCAGATTCACCCCTCCACTTT. Its protein product is CASSIFRGSDSPLHF.

The gene calls are TRBV14 and TRBJ2-7; 8 bases fit TRBD2. CDR1 is SGHDN and CDR2 is FVKESK in the germline V gene. J lost 4 bases, V lost 6 bases, and 8 bases had no gene match. This CDR3 is built from 14 residues. The CDR3 here is CASRRSGSLYEQYF. The CDR3 nucleotides are TGTGCCAGCAGGCGAAGCGGGAGCTTGTACGAGCAGTACTTC.

The chain employs TRBV24-1 and TRBJ1-2; TRBD1 is a possible D gene (5 bases). CDR3 length: 12 amino acids. Germline CDR1 is KGHDR and CDR2 is SFDVKD. Trimming took 3 bases from V and 7 from J, leaving 8 bases between them. CDR3 region: CATSDGQGGYTF. Here the CDR3 DNA reads TGTGCCACCAGTGATGGTCAGGGTGGCTACACCTTC.

The chain combines TRBV9 with TRBJ2-5; the match to TRBD2 covers 7 bases. After removal of 1 base from V and 2 bases from J, the junction contained 5 bases not matched to a gene. The CDR3 is 15 amino acids. Germline V gene sequence: CDR1 SGDLS, CDR2 YYNGEE. CDR3 protein: CASSVRAGVQETQYF. The DNA for the CDR3 is TGTGCCAGCAGCGTAAGGGCGGGGGTTCAAGAGACCCAGTACTTC.

This clone was recorded at least ten times. The CDR3 coding sequence is TGTGCCAGCAGCAGAAAGTTAGGAGCGGGAGCGGGGGAGCTGTTTTTT. Translated, it gives CASSRKLGAGAGELFF. The V and J genes are TRBV7-3 and TRBJ2-2, with 8 positions matching TRBD2. J lost 8 bases, V lost 5 bases, and 13 bases had no gene match. The CDR3 runs 16 residues. Germline V CDR1 and CDR2: SGHTA, FQGTGA.

This chain connects TRBV15 to TRBJ2-2; weak D call: TRBD2 (6 bases). Trimming removed 5 bases at V and 1 base at J, with 8 bases between. Germline lookup yields CDR1 LNHNV and CDR2 YYDKDF (reference sequence). The CDR3 sequence is 14 residues long. CDR3 nucleotides: TGTGCCACCAGCGAGGGACTGAACACCGGGGAGCTGTTTTTT. This codes for CATSEGLNTGELFF.